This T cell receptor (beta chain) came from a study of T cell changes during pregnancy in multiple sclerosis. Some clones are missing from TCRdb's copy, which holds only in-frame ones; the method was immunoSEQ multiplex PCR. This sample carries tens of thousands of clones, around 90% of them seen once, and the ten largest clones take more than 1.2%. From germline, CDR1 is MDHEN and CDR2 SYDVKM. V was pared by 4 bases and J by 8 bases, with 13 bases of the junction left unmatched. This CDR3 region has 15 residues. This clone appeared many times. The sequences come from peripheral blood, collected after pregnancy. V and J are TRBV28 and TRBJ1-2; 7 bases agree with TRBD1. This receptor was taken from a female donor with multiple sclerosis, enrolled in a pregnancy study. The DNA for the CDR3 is TGTGCCAGCAGTTCCCTTGGACAGGTCGACTCCGGCTACACCTTC. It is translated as CASSSLGQVDSGYTF.